This T cell receptor beta chain was profiled in a study of early T cells in non-severe SARS-CoV-2 infection. Whole-study context: Investigators sequenced bulk RNA drawn from unsorted whole blood, and chains remained unpaired.

Individual cDNA molecules carried attached unique molecular identifiers. MiXCR was run by TCRdb on the 5' RACE reads, yielding one entry per CDR3 protein. The table includes some 67,000 distinct CDR3 sequences, about 13% detected once. Overall study results and limits: Matches to VDJdb favored anti-spike CD8 responses and missed private and CD4 specificities.

This clonotype was found a few times. Its specificity is unknown. This receptor was obtained from an adult who was a healthcare worker with PCR-confirmed SARS-CoV-2 infection or an uninfected control (not recorded which). Input material: whole blood.

The CDR3 DNA follows: TGTGCCAGCAGTGACGTACAGGGCCCTGGAAACACCATATATTTT. It specifies CASSDVQGPGNTIYF. This sequence joins TRBV28 and TRBJ1-3; weak D call: TRBD1 (6 bases). V shed 5 bases and J shed 2 bases, with 13 bases lying between them. The CDR3 has 15 amino acids. Germline CDR1 and CDR2: MDHEN and SYDVKM.